The source of this T cell receptor beta chain is a study of CD8+CD57+ T cells in acquired aplastic anemia (dated by TCRdb to the late 2010s). Regarding the study in general: Extracted DNA from sorted CD4+ and CD8+ cells averaged around 2.9 ug, ranging from about 0.19 to 30 ug. An average of roughly 10 million reads for CD4+ cells and around 11 million reads for CD8+ cells was obtained from healthy donor samples.

Its CDR3 holds 15 amino acids, cysteine through phenylalanine. Only the CDR3 DNA stays, 45 bases, in frame from base 1. V is trimmed back by 5 bases and J by 5 bases, and the junction contains 9 bases that no gene match accounts for. CDR1 SGHTA and CDR2 FQGTGA are derived from the germline V gene. Summary of the overall study and its limitations: CD8+ Simpson's diversity did not differ significantly between patients and healthy controls (P=0.060). Nearly 30 CD8+ CDR3 sequences were found in both patients and controls but appeared to be highly expressed in patients and within the immunodominant clones of the patients.

This clonotype was picked up many times. The antigen this receptor binds is unknown. No much larger clonotype is one base removed from it; base qualities were not supplied. TCR beta VDJ combination and CDR3 sequence profiling used genomic DNA as the template. An Illumina HiSeq 2000 was the platform used for TCR repertoire sequencing. The original methods were these. Repertoires were assessed using TRBV/TRBJ rearrangement plots, CDR3 size and DJ length profiles, and Simpson's diversity index. The most abundant DNA sequence in the deep sequencing data was taken as the immunodominant clone. CDR3 amino acid sequences were screened for sharing across subjects and compared with published repertoires and the VDJdb database. TCRdb itself trimmed the public reads at Q25 with fastp, ran MiXCR and retained productive beta chains. All rows with the same CDR3 protein become a single entry with the most common DNA and genes. These V and J calls rely on TCRdb rather than the paper's analysis. Present in this sample are fewer than 250,000 distinct CDR3 sequences, roughly half of which were seen just once. 15% to 20% of the sample comes from the top ten.

The study deep-sequenced TCR repertoires of sorted CD4+ and CD8+ blood T cells from severe aplastic anemia patients and healthy subjects. Ficoll-Paque density gradient centrifugation was used to isolate peripheral blood mononuclear cells. CD4+ and CD8+ T cells were sorted by FACS or magnetic beads before DNA extraction. The sample was sorted CD4+, CD8+, or CD8+CD57+ T cells (not recorded which) from PBMCs. In this chain, TRBV7-3 is recombined with TRBJ2-5, and 9 junction bases match TRBD2. This clonotype was obtained from a human donor in good health, serving as a control. The CDR3 sequence is CASSQGRGGLETQYF. In nucleotide form, the sequence is TGTGCCAGCAGCCAAGGGCGGGGGGGCCTTGAGACCCAGTACTTC. The CDR3 plus the reference TRBV7-3 and TRBJ2-5 genes for the other parts give the full variable domain: GAGVSQTPSNKVTEKGKYVELRCDPISGHTALYWYRQSLGQGPEFLIYFQGTGAADDSGLPNDRFFAVRPEGSVSTLKIQRTERGDSAVYLCASSQGRGGLETQYFGPGTRLLVL.